The next 11 T cell receptor beta chains were all read from a single sample in a study of T cells in localized non-small cell lung cancer. The protocol was immunoSEQ multiplex PCR, while the TCRdb copy is restricted to in-frame clones and leaves out a portion. This table has about 26,000 clones, around 85% appearing once. The sample in question was peripheral blood, obtained before any cancer treatment. Receptors originate from a female donor aged 60 or older with stage II squamous cell lung carcinoma.

As concerns this clone: Other nucleotide sequences from this sample produce the same CDR3. The chain employs TRBV5-1 and TRBJ2-6, with D possibly being TRBD1 (5 bases). The CDR3 extends over 16 amino acids. Germline assignment: CDR1 SGHRS and CDR2 YFSETQ. V lost 1 base to trimming and J lost 2 bases, with 10 bases between them. The CDR3 loop is CASSLLSGPGANVLTF. The CDR3 bases are TGCGCCAGCAGCTTGTTGTCAGGGCCTGGGGCCAACGTCCTGACTTTC.

The chain is built from TRBV27 and TRBJ2-3; TRBD2 might be the D (6 bases). The germline CDR1 and CDR2 sequences are MNHEY and SMNVEV (reference sequence). V gave up 4 bases and J gave up 3 bases, with 17 bases separating them. This CDR3 has 16 amino acids. In nucleotides, the CDR3 is TGTGCCAGCAGTTCCCGGGGGTTGGAGCGGACAGATACGCAGTATTTT. Translating it yields CASSSRGLERTDTQYF.

The rearrangement links TRBV6-1 to TRBJ2-1, with 11 positions matching TRBD2. J gave up 7 bases and V 6 bases, and 2 bases lay outside the gene matches. Germline V gene sequence: CDR1 MNHNS, CDR2 SASEGT. This CDR3 contains 13 residues. CDR3 amino acids: CASSSSGGNEQFF. The CDR3 nucleotides read TGTGCCAGCAGCTCTAGCGGGGGGAATGAGCAGTTCTTC.

V gene TRBV10-3 combines with J gene TRBJ2-2, with 7 positions matching TRBD1. The germline gives CDR1 ENHRY, CDR2 SYGVKD. The CDR3 totals 16 residues. V trimming: 5 bases; J trimming: 1 base; junction bases outside the gene matches: 7. DNA for the CDR3: TGTGCCATCAGTAGAGACAGGGAGAGGAACACCGGGGAGCTGTTTTTT. This encodes CAISRDRERNTGELFF.

The chain is built from TRBV7-2 and TRBJ2-1; 9 bases align to TRBD1. Germline trimming cut 5 bases from V and 6 bases from J; bases unmatched to any gene: 8. The CDR3 extends over 15 amino acids. CDR1 is SGHTA and CDR2 is FQGNSA in the germline V gene. CDR3 in amino acids: CASSAGTGSFNEQFF. The CDR3 DNA reads TGTGCCAGCAGCGCCGGGACAGGGAGTTTCAATGAGCAGTTCTTC.

J is TRBJ2-7 and V is TRBV28, with D perhaps matching TRBD1 (5 bases). The V end was cut by 5 bases, the J end by 9 bases, with 23 bases between. CDR1 MDHEN and CDR2 SYDVKM come from the germline V gene. This CDR3 contains 15 residues. CDR3 in DNA: TGTGCCAGCAGTGTTCTACAGGCGACACCCCCGGTGCAGTACTTC. Translating gives CASSVLQATPPVQYF.

The CDR3 spells CASSSSPGDNSPLHF. In DNA, the CDR3 is TGCGCCAGCAGCTCCTCGCCGGGGGATAATTCACCCCTCCACTTT. This sequence joins TRBV5-1 and TRBJ1-6, with TRBD1 as a possible D gene (5 bases). V was clipped by 3 bases and J by 5 bases, with 12 bases between them. The length of the CDR3 is 15 residues. Germline values: CDR1 SGHRS, CDR2 YFSETQ. The entire variable domain, with the rest obtained from reference TRBV5-1 and TRBJ1-6, is as follows: KAGVTQTPRYLIKTRGQQVTLSCSPISGHRSVSWYQQTPGQGLQFLFEYFSETQRNKGNFPGRFSGRQFSNSRSEMNVSTLELGDSALYLCASSSSPGDNSPLHFGNGTRLTVT.

The chain has TRBV7-8 and TRBJ2-5; tentatively, D is TRBD1 (5 bases). CDR1 is SGHVS and CDR2 is FQNEAQ in the germline V gene. This CDR3 is built from 14 residues. V gave up 1 base and J gave up 1 base, with 7 bases separating them. The DNA of the CDR3 is TGTGCCAGCAGCTTAGGACAGATCCAAGAGACCCAGTACTTC. It codes for CASSLGQIQETQYF.

The gene calls are TRBV18 and TRBJ2-5; 7 bases line up with TRBD1. V shed 6 bases and J 5 bases; nucleotides not matched to a gene: 9. The germline V gene has CDR1 KGHSH and CDR2 LQKENI. The CDR3 has 14 amino acids. The CDR3 reads CASSSGPRGETQYF. DNA for the CDR3: TGTGCCAGCTCTTCCGGGCCCAGGGGGGAGACCCAGTACTTC.

V usage is TRBV6-5 and J usage is TRBJ1-5, with 9 positions matching TRBD1. The V gene end was trimmed by 6 bases and the J gene end by 7 bases; junction bases not matched to a gene: 4. CDR1 is MNHEY, CDR2 SVGAGI, per germline. The CDR3 extends over 13 amino acids. In nucleotides, the CDR3 is TGTGCCAGCAGCGGACAGGGGCCCCAGCCCCAGCATTTT. Protein sequence: CASSGQGPQPQHF.

This clone was counted once. The gene calls are TRBV10-3 and TRBJ2-1; 9 bases map to TRBD2. J was trimmed by 12 bases and V by 2 bases; bases with no gene match: 11. The CDR3 loop spans 15 amino acids. Germline V lookup: CDR1 ENHRY, CDR2 SYGVKD. In DNA, the CDR3 is TGTGCCATCAGTGAGAGCGGGGCTAGCGGGAAGGCGCAGTTCTTC. As protein: CAISESGASGKAQFF.